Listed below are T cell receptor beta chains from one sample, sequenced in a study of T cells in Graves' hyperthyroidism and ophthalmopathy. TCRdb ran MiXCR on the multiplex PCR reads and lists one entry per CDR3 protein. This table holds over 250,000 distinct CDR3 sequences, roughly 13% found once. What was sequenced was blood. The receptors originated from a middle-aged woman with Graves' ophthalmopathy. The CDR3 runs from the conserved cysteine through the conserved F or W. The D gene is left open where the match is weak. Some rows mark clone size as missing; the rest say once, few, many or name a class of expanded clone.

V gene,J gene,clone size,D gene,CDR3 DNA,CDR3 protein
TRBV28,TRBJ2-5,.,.,TGTGCCAGCAGTTCCCAGGGGACACAAGAGACCCAGTACTTC,CASSSQGTQETQYF
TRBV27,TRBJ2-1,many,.,TGTGCCAGCAGTTCCCTAAGCTCCTACAATGAGCAGTTCTTC,CASSSLSSYNEQFF
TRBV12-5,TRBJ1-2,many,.,TGTGCTAGTGGTTTGAACAGATTCTATGGCTACACCTTC,CASGLNRFYGYTF
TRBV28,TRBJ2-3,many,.,TGTGCCACCCTTGAGGCCCAGACCTTGGATACGCAGTATTTT,CATLEAQTLDTQYF
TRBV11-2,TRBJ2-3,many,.,TGTGCCAGCAGCTTCATAGAAGATACGCAGTATTTT,CASSFIEDTQYF
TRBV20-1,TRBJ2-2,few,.,TGCAGTGCTAGGCCGGCGGTGACGAACACCGGGGAGCTGTTTTTT,CSARPAVTNTGELFF
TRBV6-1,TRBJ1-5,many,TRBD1,TGTGCCAGCACTTACAGGGGAAACAATCAGCCCCAGCATTTT,CASTYRGNNQPQHF
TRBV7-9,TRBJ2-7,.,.,TGTGCCAGCAGCTTACCAGGCGGGACAGCCACCTACGAGCAGTACTTC,CASSLPGGTATYEQYF
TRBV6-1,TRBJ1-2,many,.,TGTGCCGGATACAGTACTAACTATGGCTACACCTTC,CAGYSTNYGYTF
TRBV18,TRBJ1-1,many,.,TGTGCCAGCTCACCCTTGGACGGCGGCACTGAAGCTTTCTTT,CASSPLDGGTEAFF
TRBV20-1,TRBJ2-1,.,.,TGCAGTGCTCTGAAGCAGGGAATCAACAATGAGCAGTTCTTC,CSALKQGINNEQFF
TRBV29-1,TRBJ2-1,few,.,TGCAGCGTTCACCCATGGAGCCTCCCGGATGAGCAGTTCTTC,CSVHPWSLPDEQFF
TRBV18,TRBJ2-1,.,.,TGTGCCAGCTCAACGGGAGTTTCGTCCTACAATGAGCAGTTCTTC,CASSTGVSSYNEQFF
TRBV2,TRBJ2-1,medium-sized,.,TGTGCCAGCAGTGTCTCGGACAATGAGCAGTTCTTC,CASSVSDNEQFF
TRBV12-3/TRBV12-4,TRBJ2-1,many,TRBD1,TGTGCCAGCAGGACCGGGACAGGGGTCTGGTCTGAGCAGTTCTTC,CASRTGTGVWSEQFF
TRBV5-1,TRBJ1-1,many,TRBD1,TGCGCCAGCAGCCACCCCAGGGGGATGAACACTGAAGCTTTCTTT,CASSHPRGMNTEAFF
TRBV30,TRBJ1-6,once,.,TGTGCCTGGAATATCCGTTCGCGGCGGGCATATAATTCACCCCTCCACTTT,CAWNIRSRRAYNSPLHF
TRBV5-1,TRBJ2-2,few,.,TGCGCCAGCAGGCCGGAGGCGAACACCGGGGAGCTGTTTTTT,CASRPEANTGELFF
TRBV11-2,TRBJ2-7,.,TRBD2,TGTGCCAGCAGCCCCCCCCGGGGGGGGAGAGTGCACGAGCAGTACTTC,CASSPPRGGRVHEQYF
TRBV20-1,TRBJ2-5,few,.,TGCAGTGCTAGTTTGGTAGAGACCCAGTACTTC,CSASLVETQYF
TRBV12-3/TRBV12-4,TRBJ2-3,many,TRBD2,TGTGCCAGCAGTTTTACGACTAGCGGGAGGGTAGATACGCAGTATTTT,CASSFTTSGRVDTQYF
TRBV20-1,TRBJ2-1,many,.,TGCAGTGCTAGGTACAAGCCACCTTACAATGAGCAGTTCTTC,CSARYKPPYNEQFF
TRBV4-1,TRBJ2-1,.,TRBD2,TGCGCCAGCAGTTCCGGGACTAGGGCCTACAATGAGCAGTTCTTC,CASSSGTRAYNEQFF
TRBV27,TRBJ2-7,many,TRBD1,TGTGCCAGCAGTACGAGGGGGCTAATCGCCTACGAGCAGTACTTC,CASSTRGLIAYEQYF
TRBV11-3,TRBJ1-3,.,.,TGTGCCAGCAGCCCTCAGGGTGACCCTGGAAACACCATATATTTT,CASSPQGDPGNTIYF
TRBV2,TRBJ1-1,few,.,TGTGCCAGCAAACAGAACATGAACACTGAAGCTTTCTTT,CASKQNMNTEAFF
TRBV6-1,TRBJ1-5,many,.,TGTGCCAGCAGACTAGACAGGATCGGTAACCAGCCCCAGCATTTT,CASRLDRIGNQPQHF
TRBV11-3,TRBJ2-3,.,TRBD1,TGTGCCAGCAGCGCATCGACAGGGCTCGCAGATACGCAGTATTTT,CASSASTGLADTQYF
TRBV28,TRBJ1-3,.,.,TGTGCCAGCAGTATCAGGGTTGCTGGAAACACCATATATTTT,CASSIRVAGNTIYF
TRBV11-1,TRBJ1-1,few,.,TGTGCCAGCAGCTCCCGGGCCACGTCCCACATGAACACTGAAGCTTTCTTT,CASSSRATSHMNTEAFF
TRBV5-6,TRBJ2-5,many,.,TGTGCCAGCAGCTGGGGGACCAGGGGGAGGGCTGAGACCCAGTACTTC,CASSWGTRGRAETQYF
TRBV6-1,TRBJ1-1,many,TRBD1,TGTGCCAGCAGTACCGGACAGGGTCACACTGAAGCTTTCTTT,CASSTGQGHTEAFF
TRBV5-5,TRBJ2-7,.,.,TGTGCCAGCAGCTTGGAGCCGGGGCAGTGGAGCTCCTACGAGCAGTACTTC,CASSLEPGQWSSYEQYF
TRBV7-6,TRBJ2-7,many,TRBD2,TGTGCCAGCAGCCCCAATGTTGGCGGGGGGTACTACGAGCAGTACTTC,CASSPNVGGGYYEQYF
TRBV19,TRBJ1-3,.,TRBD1,TGTGCCAGTAGACCGGGACAGGATCGAAACACCATATATTTT,CASRPGQDRNTIYF
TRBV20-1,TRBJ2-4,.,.,TGCAGTGCAGAACTCCAAAACATTCAGTACTTC,CSAELQNIQYF
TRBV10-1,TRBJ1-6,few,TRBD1,TGCGCCAGCAGTGAGTCGACAGGGGGCCATTCACCCCTCCACTTT,CASSESTGGHSPLHF
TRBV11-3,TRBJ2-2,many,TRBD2,TGTGCCAGCAGCTGGAGCGGGACCACCGGGGAGCTGTTTTTT,CASSWSGTTGELFF
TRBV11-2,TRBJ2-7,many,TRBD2,TGTGCCAGCACCCGCGTGGGGGGGGACTCACCCTACGAGCAGTACTTC,CASTRVGGDSPYEQYF
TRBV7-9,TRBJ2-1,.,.,TGTGCCAGCAGCCCAGAGAGGGGCCCCGCCTACAATGAGCAGTTCTTC,CASSPERGPAYNEQFF
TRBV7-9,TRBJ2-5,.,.,TGTGCCAGCAGCCCACCGGGACGGCAAGAGACCCAGTACTTC,CASSPPGRQETQYF
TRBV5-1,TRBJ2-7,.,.,TGCGCCAGCAGCTTGGGTTACACAAGGGAAAAGCCCTACGAGCAGTACTTC,CASSLGYTREKPYEQYF
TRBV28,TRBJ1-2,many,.,TGTGCCAGCAGTTTTCATATACTAAACTATGGCTACACCTTC,CASSFHILNYGYTF
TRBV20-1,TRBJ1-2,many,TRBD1,TGCAGTGCGACTGTAGGGGGCCTTTCCTATGGCTACACCTTC,CSATVGGLSYGYTF
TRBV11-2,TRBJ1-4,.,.,TGTGCCAGCAGCCCGAGAGGGGGGCCTAATGAAAAACTGTTTTTT,CASSPRGGPNEKLFF
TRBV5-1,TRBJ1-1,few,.,TGCGCCAGCAGCTTGGGTTACGGGGGGCAGGGCACTGAAGCTTTCTTT,CASSLGYGGQGTEAFF
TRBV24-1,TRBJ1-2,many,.,TGTGCCACCTCCGCCGGAGGAGGGGGAGGCTACACCTTC,CATSAGGGGGYTF
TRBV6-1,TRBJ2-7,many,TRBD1,TGTGCCAGCAGCGGGGGGACAGGGATATTTCCCCCCTCCTACGAGCAGTACTTC,CASSGGTGIFPPSYEQYF
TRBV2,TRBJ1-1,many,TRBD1,TGTGCCAGCAGACGTCGACAGGGGAACACTGAAGCTTTCTTT,CASRRRQGNTEAFF
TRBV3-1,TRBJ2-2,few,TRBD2,TGTGCCAGCAGCCAAGGATGGACTAGCGGGGGGGCCCGTAACACCGGGGAGCTGTTTTTT,CASSQGWTSGGARNTGELFF
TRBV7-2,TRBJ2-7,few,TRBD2,TGTGCCAGCAGCTCCCAACTAGCGGGAGCCAACGAGCAGTACTTC,CASSSQLAGANEQYF
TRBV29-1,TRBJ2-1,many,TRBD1,TGCAGCGTCGCTGGGACAGGGAGGAATGAGCAGTTCTTC,CSVAGTGRNEQFF
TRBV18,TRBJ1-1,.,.,TGTGCCAGCAACCCCGATCCAAGCGAGGTCTACACTGAAGCTTTCTTT,CASNPDPSEVYTEAFF
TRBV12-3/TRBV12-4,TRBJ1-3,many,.,TGTGCCAGCAGTTTTCGGGTTTCTGGAAACACCATATATTTT,CASSFRVSGNTIYF
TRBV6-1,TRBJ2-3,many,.,TGTGCCAGCAGCACCTTTCAAGATACGCAGTATTTT,CASSTFQDTQYF
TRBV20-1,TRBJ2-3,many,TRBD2,TGCAGTGCTAGGGGTAGCGGGGGAGATACGCAGTATTTT,CSARGSGGDTQYF
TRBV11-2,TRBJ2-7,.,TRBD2,TGTGCCAGCAGCTTACGGACTAGCGGGAGATCCTACGAGCAGTACTTC,CASSLRTSGRSYEQYF
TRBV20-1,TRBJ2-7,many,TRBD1,TGCAGTGCTACCTCCCTTACAGGGGGTAGCGACGAGCAGTACTTC,CSATSLTGGSDEQYF
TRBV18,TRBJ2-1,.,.,TGTGCCAGCTCACCAAGACAGGAAAACCACAATGAGCAGTTCTTC,CASSPRQENHNEQFF
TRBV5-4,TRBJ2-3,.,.,TGTGCCAGCAGCTCCCAGGGTAAACGAGATACGCAGTATTTT,CASSSQGKRDTQYF